A selection of T cell receptor beta chains follows, all from one sample in a study of technical replicates of blood from several donors. Produced via immunoSEQ multiplex PCR; TCRdb's table is partial and in-frame only. In the table there are 85,000 to 100,000 clones, about 95% of which are singletons. The sequenced sample was T cells isolated from PBMCs. The receptors come from a human donor in good health. Each CDR3 is given with its conserved first and last residue. D genes are given only for firm matches. The listing skips clone size in some rows; elsewhere it reads once, few, many or a size class.

V	size	J	D	DNA	CDR3
TRBV19	-	TRBJ2-1	TRBD2	TGTGCCAGTACTAGCGGACGGTTCCCCTACAATGAGCAGTTCTTC	CASTSGRFPYNEQFF
TRBV6-6	-	TRBJ1-2	TRBD1	TGTGCCAGCAGTGGCCAGGGGGCGGACTATGGCTACACCTTC	CASSGQGADYGYTF
TRBV2	-	TRBJ2-7	-	TGTGCCAGCAGCCCGACAGCCCCACTAAGAGAGCAGTACTTC	CASSPTAPLREQYF
TRBV5-1	-	TRBJ1-1	-	TGCGCCAGCAGAACGGCGGAGGCTGAAGCTTTCTTT	CASRTAEAEAFF
TRBV2	-	TRBJ2-5	TRBD1	TGTGCCAGCTCAACCCAGACAGGGACCCAAGAGACCCAGTACTTC	CASSTQTGTQETQYF
TRBV10-2	-	TRBJ2-7	TRBD1	TGCGCCAGCATCGGGACAGGGGGCGAGCAGTACTTC	CASIGTGGEQYF
TRBV28	-	TRBJ1-5	-	TGTGCCAGCAGTTTATCCCCCATGGGAGTAAGCAATCAGCCCCAGCATTTT	CASSLSPMGVSNQPQHF
TRBV4-1	-	TRBJ1-1	-	TGCGCCAGCAGCCAAGATCTCGGGGGGGCTTTCTTT	CASSQDLGGAFF
TRBV5-1	-	TRBJ2-1	TRBD2	TGCGCCAGCACCATCGGACTAGCGTCTCTCAATGAGCAGTTCTTC	CASTIGLASLNEQFF
TRBV28	-	TRBJ2-2	-	TGTGCCAGCAGTCCGGGAAGGGTCGGGGAGCTGTTTTTT	CASSPGRVGELFF
TRBV6-1	-	TRBJ2-1	TRBD2	TGTGCCAGCTGGGGGCGGGGGGGCCTTTCTGGTGAGCAGTTCTTC	CASWGRGGLSGEQFF
TRBV4-1	-	TRBJ2-3	TRBD2	TGCGCCAGCAGCCAAGTCCGACTAGCGGGAGGGCCCGGAGATACGCAGTATTTT	CASSQVRLAGGPGDTQYF
TRBV11-3	-	TRBJ2-1	TRBD2	TGTGCCAGCAGCGGCCGGGGGGGGAGCTCCCACAATGAGCAGTTCTTC	CASSGRGGSSHNEQFF
TRBV10-2	-	TRBJ1-1	-	TGCGCCAGCAGAAAGGGGCAGGACACTGAAGCTTTCTTT	CASRKGQDTEAFF
TRBV7-9	-	TRBJ2-7	TRBD1	TGTGCCAGCAGCATAAAGGGACAGCACTCCTACGAGCAGTACTTC	CASSIKGQHSYEQYF
TRBV19	-	TRBJ2-3	TRBD2	TGTGCCAGTAGTATCCCGACTAGCGGGAGGGGAGATACGCAGTATTTT	CASSIPTSGRGDTQYF
TRBV6-5	-	TRBJ1-1	TRBD1	TGTGCCAGCGTCACAGGGGGATTGAACACTGAAGCTTTCTTT	CASVTGGLNTEAFF
TRBV27	-	TRBJ1-5	TRBD1	TGTGCCAGCAGCCCTCAGGGGGCGGATCAGCCCCAGCATTTT	CASSPQGADQPQHF
TRBV7-6	-	TRBJ2-1	TRBD2	TGTGCCAGCAGCTTAGGTTGGGGGACTAGCGGGAGAGAGGGGCGCTCCTACAATGAGCAGTTCTTC	CASSLGWGTSGREGRSYNEQFF
TRBV2	once	TRBJ2-7	-	TGTGCCAGCAGAGACGACAGGTACGAGCAGTACTTC	CASRDDRYEQYF
TRBV28	-	TRBJ2-1	TRBD2	TGTGCCAGCAGTTTTCGTGGGAGGGCCCCCGATGAGCAGTTCTTC	CASSFRGRAPDEQFF
TRBV29-1	-	TRBJ1-2	-	TGCAGCGTTGAAAGGAGGACCAGGGGAGGGTCTGGCTACACCTTC	CSVERRTRGGSGYTF